The 9 T cell receptor beta chains given below trace back to one sample, sequenced in a study of control samples from healthy donors and cancer patients. Sequenced by immunoSEQ multiplex PCR; TCRdb stores in-frame clones only, minus some. The table lists nearly 200,000 clones, about 90% of them singletons. Material: blood. The receptors come from a man aged 30 to 45 in good health.

The chain joins TRBV6-5 to TRBJ2-1; D possibly corresponds to TRBD2 (6 bases). The CDR3 loop spans 11 amino acids. CDR1 MNHEY and CDR2 SVGAGI come from the germline V gene. V dropped 5 bases and J dropped 7 bases, with 6 bases sitting between them. The CDR3 DNA reads as TGTGCCAGCAGTCGGGGGAATGAGCAGTTCTTC. Translated: CASSRGNEQFF.

This clone is a singleton in its sample. The chain joins TRBV5-6 to TRBJ1-6; D might be TRBD1 (6 bases). This CDR3 is built from 15 residues. CDR1 is SGHDT and CDR2 is YYEEEE in the germline V gene. V lost 4 bases to trimming and J lost 9 bases, with 17 bases between them. Here the CDR3 DNA reads TGTGCCAGCAGCCAGATACAGGGTAGCGCTTCACCCCTCCACTTT. It codes for CASSQIQGSASPLHF.

The chain links TRBV5-6 to TRBJ2-1; 11 positions match TRBD1. Germline V gene data show CDR1 as SGHDT and CDR2 as YYEEEE. This CDR3 is built from 16 residues. The ends lost 0 bases at V and 7 bases at J; junction bases unmatched: 6. CDR3 sequence: CASSLGTGGAGNEQFF. The CDR3 nucleotides read TGTGCCAGCAGCTTGGGGACAGGGGGCGCGGGGAATGAGCAGTTCTTC.

The V and J genes are TRBV3-1 (or the pseudogene TRBV3-2) and TRBJ1-1; the match to TRBD1 covers 7 bases. Trimming at V came to 6 bases and at J to 1 base, leaving 5 bases not matched to a gene. The CDR3 runs to 14 residues. Per the germline V gene, CDR1 is LGHDT and CDR2 is YNNKEL (reference sequence). The DNA of the CDR3 is TGTGCCAGCAGTCCGGACAGGCAGAACACTGAAGCTTTCTTT. Protein product: CASSPDRQNTEAFF.

As to this clone: A junction boundary mismatches the germline segment, possibly from a read error. The CDR3 DNA follows: TGTGCCAGCAGGAACCAAGTTGGGACGGCCTTCTTCTTC. It codes for CASRNQVGTAFFF. V usage is TRBV12-3 or TRBV12-4 and J usage is TRBJ2-7; D may be TRBD1 or TRBD2 (5 bases each). The CDR3 covers 13 residues.

The chain combines TRBV27 with TRBJ1-5; 7 positions agree with TRBD1. V lost 2 bases and J lost 0; bases outside the gene matches: 10. The CDR3 loop spans 18 amino acids. Germline V gene lookup returns CDR1 MNHEY and CDR2 SMNVEV (reference sequence). CDR3 loop: CASSLPWGGQFSNQPQHF. CDR3 DNA: TGTGCCAGCAGTTTACCGTGGGGGGGACAGTTTAGCAATCAGCCCCAGCATTTT.

V and J are TRBV7-3 and TRBJ2-1; no clear D. This CDR3 contains 16 residues. Germline loops: CDR1 SGHTA, CDR2 FQGTGA. The V end lost 0 bases, the J end lost 3 bases, and 12 bases lay between the germline ends. This CDR3 is CASSLTFSAVYNEQFF. The DNA of the CDR3 is TGTGCCAGCAGCTTAACGTTCTCGGCCGTCTACAATGAGCAGTTCTTC.

This chain uses TRBV13 with TRBJ2-7; 7 bases fit TRBD2. CDR1 is PRHDT and CDR2 is FYEKMQ in the germline V gene (reference sequence). The CDR3 extends over 15 amino acids. Losses at the gene ends were 5 bases for V and 2 bases for J; bases not matched to a gene: 9. The CDR3 is CASSVRGEPPYEQYF. CDR3 sequence (DNA): TGTGCCAGCAGCGTACGGGGGGAGCCTCCCTACGAGCAGTACTTC. Based on the CDR3 plus reference TRBV13 and TRBJ2-7, the full variable domain is AAGVIQSPRHLIKEKRETATLKCYPIPRHDTVYWYQQGPGQDPQFLISFYEKMQSDKGSIPDRFSAQQFSDYHSELNMSSLELGDSALYFCASSVRGEPPYEQYFGPGTRLTVT.

This rearrangement joins TRBV2 to TRBJ2-1; possible D gene TRBD1, 5 bases. CDR1 and CDR2 (germline): SNHLY, FYNNEI. Trimming shortened V by 6 bases and J by 4 bases, and 13 bases separated the two germline ends. The CDR3 extends over 14 amino acids. The CDR3 sequence is CASREKTAYNEQFF. CDR3 coding DNA: TGTGCCAGCAGGGAGAAGACAGCTTACAATGAGCAGTTCTTC.